This TCR beta chain was recorded in a study of beta chain features in type 1 diabetes. Looking at the study overall: In age, gender and cell yields, patients were similar to healthy donors. Across all samples, roughly 100,000,000 sorted cells were examined.

Every isolated RNA sample was fully reverse transcribed, so sequencing captured expressed TCRB transcripts. Profiled with immunoSEQ multiplex PCR; TCRdb holds only in-frame clones, not every one. The data contain nearly 250,000 clones, approximately 70% of them seen just once; the ten biggest clones take up almost 0.055%. This clone was detected a few times. This CDR3 spans 14 amino acids. The germline V gene encodes CDR1 GTSNPN and CDR2 SVGIG (reference sequence). V was pared by 0 bases and J by 4 bases, with 12 bases between. The receptor was isolated from a man younger than 40 in good health. The genes are TRBV30 and TRBJ1-1; D remains ambiguous. Sequenced input: naive CD4+ T cells from blood. CDR3 amino acids: CAWSVGPGGTEAFF. The CDR3 DNA sequence: TGTGCCTGGAGTGTCGGGCCGGGTGGCACTGAAGCTTTCTTT.